Listed here are 23 T cell receptor beta chains from one sample, sequenced in a study of blood T cell repertoires in COVID-19. Assay used: immunoSEQ multiplex PCR; TCRdb lists only in-frame clones, some missing. The table includes 140,000 to 150,000 clones, about four fifths detected once. The sample comprised PBMCs or T cells enriched from blood (not recorded which). Source of these receptors: a woman aged 45 to 65 who had been exposed to COVID-19.

This clone came up once. The chain couples TRBV7-2 to TRBJ2-1; 13 nucleotides line up with TRBD2. Germline V lookup: CDR1 SGHTA, CDR2 FQGNSA. V lost 5 bases and J lost 3; bases outside the gene matches: 4. This CDR3 spans 16 amino acids. CDR3 in amino acids: CASSVRTSGGYNEQFF. The CDR3 bases are TGTGCCAGCAGCGTCAGGACTAGCGGGGGCTACAATGAGCAGTTCTTC.

The rearrangement joins TRBV11-2 to TRBJ1-4; D is uncertain. V was cut by 0 bases and J by 8 bases, with 16 bases left in between. CDR3 length: 16 amino acids. Per germline, CDR1 SGHAT and CDR2 FQNNGV. The CDR3 DNA is TGTGCCAGCAGCTTAGATAATTTGGGCAGCCAAGAAAAACTGTTTTTT. It is translated as CASSLDNLGSQEKLFF.

This clone has a single count. This chain connects TRBV6-5 to TRBJ2-1, with 8 bases that match TRBD2. CDR1 is MNHEY and CDR2 is SVGAGI in the germline V gene. Trimming took 11 bases from V and 10 from J; bases not matched to a gene: 19. The CDR3 totals 15 residues. The CDR3 DNA reads as TGTGCCCTGCGGGGGGTGAGCGGGGAGTTTGGAGAGCAGTTCTTC. This codes for CALRGVSGEFGEQFF.

This chain connects TRBV5-1 to TRBJ2-2; TRBD2 agrees at 7 bases. Germline V gives CDR1 SGHRS, CDR2 YFSETQ. This CDR3 region has 16 residues. V was clipped by 2 bases and J by 2 bases; unmatched bases: 6. This CDR3 reads CASSFGASGNTGELFF. DNA for the CDR3: TGCGCCAGCAGCTTCGGGGCTAGCGGTAACACCGGGGAGCTGTTTTTT.

The V gene is TRBV27, the J gene TRBJ1-3; 9 bases align to TRBD1. CDR1 and CDR2 (germline): MNHEY, SMNVEV (reference sequence). The CDR3 consists of 18 residues. V lost 3 bases to trimming and J lost 4 bases; unmatched junction nucleotides: 13. The CDR3 sequence is CASSFLPPPTGGGNTIYF. DNA of the CDR3: TGTGCCAGCAGTTTTCTCCCCCCACCGACAGGGGGGGGAAACACCATATATTTT.

The genes are TRBV19 and TRBJ1-4; 7 bases agree with TRBD1. CDR1 and CDR2 (germline): LNHDA, SQIVND (reference sequence). This CDR3 comprises 16 residues. Trimming removed 6 bases from V and 4 bases from J; junction bases left unmatched: 11. CDR3 nucleotides: TGTGCCAGTAGGGGACGTGTGGGACAGATTAATGAAAAACTGTTTTTT. This gives the protein CASRGRVGQINEKLFF.

The chain carries TRBV3-1 (or the pseudogene TRBV3-2) and TRBJ1-3; D may be TRBD1 (6 bases). Germline V gene lookup returns CDR1 LGHDT and CDR2 YNNKEL (reference sequence). V lost 4 bases to trimming and J lost 2 bases, with 15 bases between them. The CDR3 covers 16 residues. In DNA, the CDR3 is TGTGCCAGCAGCCGGGATCACAGGGCCCCTGGAAACACCATATATTTT. This gives the protein CASSRDHRAPGNTIYF.

The chain couples TRBV5-1 to TRBJ2-3; maybe TRBD2 (5 bases). The V gene lost 4 bases and the J gene lost 6 bases, with 12 bases spanning the gap. CDR1 is SGHRS, CDR2 YFSETQ, per germline. CDR3 size: 13 residues. The DNA of the CDR3 is TGCGCCAGCAGCCCGCCGGGGTACGATACGCAGTATTTT. Amino acids: CASSPPGYDTQYF.

The chain is built from TRBV3-1 (or the pseudogene TRBV3-2) and TRBJ2-3; tentatively, D is TRBD2 (5 bases). V was pared by 3 bases and J by 2 bases, with 15 bases between. CDR1 is LGHDT, CDR2 YNNKEL, per germline (reference sequence). CDR3 length: 16 residues. The CDR3 loop reads CASSQYTGRDTDTQYF. The CDR3 DNA follows: TGTGCCAGCAGCCAGTACACCGGTCGGGACACAGATACGCAGTATTTT.

V gene TRBV7-8 combines with J gene TRBJ1-4; 9 bases map to TRBD1. Trimming at V came to 5 bases and at J to 8 bases, leaving 9 bases not matched to a gene. Germline V CDR1 and CDR2: SGHVS, FQNEAQ. The CDR3 extends over 15 amino acids. The CDR3, as DNA: TGTGCCAGCAGCGGATCGGGACAGGGCAGGGAAAAACTGTTTTTT. Encoded protein: CASSGSGQGREKLFF.

The V gene is TRBV6-5, the J gene TRBJ2-1; 9 nucleotides agree with TRBD2. J was trimmed by 10 bases and V by 2 bases; bases with no gene match: 9. Germline CDR1 MNHEY, CDR2 SVGAGI. The CDR3 sequence is 15 residues long. DNA of the CDR3: TGTGCCAGCAGTTACGACGGCGGGAGGGCCCAAGAGCAGTTCTTC. Residues: CASSYDGGRAQEQFF.

V gene TRBV28 combines with J gene TRBJ2-3, with 10 positions matching TRBD1. This CDR3 contains 16 residues. CDR1 MDHEN and CDR2 SYDVKM come from the germline V gene. The ends lost 6 bases at V and 3 bases at J; junction bases unmatched: 9. In DNA form, the CDR3 reads TGTGCCAGCAGCCGAAGGGACAGGGGAGTAACAGATACGCAGTATTTT. This sequence encodes CASSRRDRGVTDTQYF.

The CDR3 DNA is TGTGCCAGCAGCCAAGATGACGGCGGGGTACTCACAGATACGCAGTATTTT. This codes for CASSQDDGGVLTDTQYF. The chain links TRBV3-1 (or the pseudogene TRBV3-2) to TRBJ2-3; maybe TRBD2 (6 bases). With 0 bases removed from V and 2 bases from J, the gap between germline ends came to 15 bases. CDR3 length: 17 residues. The V gene's germline CDR1 is LGHDT and CDR2 YNNKEL (reference sequence).

V usage is TRBV24-1 and J usage is TRBJ1-4; 8 nucleotides agree with TRBD1. V gave up 0 bases and J gave up 8 bases; unmatched junction bases: 10. Germline V lookup: CDR1 KGHDR, CDR2 SFDVKD. The length of the CDR3 is 17 residues. CDR3 residues: CATSDLQGGRGLEKLFF. The CDR3 DNA reads TGTGCCACCAGTGATTTGCAAGGGGGCAGGGGGCTGGAAAAACTGTTTTTT.

The gene calls are TRBV18 and TRBJ1-2; 8 bases are shared with TRBD1. J was trimmed by 6 bases and V by 3 bases; bases with no gene match: 3. CDR3 size: 13 residues. Per the germline V gene, CDR1 is KGHSH and CDR2 is LQKENI. CDR3 sequence reads: CASSPSGGDGYTF. CDR3 coding DNA: TGTGCCAGCTCACCGTCAGGGGGCGATGGCTACACCTTC.

On this clone: The junction and the germline gene differ at one end; a read error may be behind it. The chain joins TRBV15 to TRBJ2-1, with TRBD2 matching over 11 bases. This CDR3 is 16 amino acids long. Germline CDR1 and CDR2: LNHNV and YYDKDF (reference sequence). CDR3 loop: CATSRSSGRLRNQQFF. The CDR3 DNA reads TGTGCCACCAGCAGGTCTAGCGGGAGGCTCCGCAATCAGCAGTTCTTC.

In its sample, this clone was seen a few times. The genes are TRBV19 and TRBJ1-6; a possible D gene is TRBD1 (5 bases). V shed 6 bases and J shed 9 bases, with 15 bases lying between them. From germline, CDR1 is LNHDA and CDR2 SQIVND (reference sequence). CDR3 length: 14 residues. In nucleotides, the CDR3 is TGTGCCAGTAGAGAACAGGTGAAGGGTTCACCCCTCCACTTT. Its translation: CASREQVKGSPLHF.

The chain carries TRBV5-4 and TRBJ2-7; D is possibly TRBD1 (5 bases). Germline V gene data show CDR1 as SGHNT and CDR2 as YYREEE (reference sequence). This CDR3 region has 14 residues. Trimming removed 4 bases from V and 0 bases from J, with 11 bases in between. CDR3 loop: CASSVDSSSYEQYF. For the CDR3, the DNA is TGTGCCAGCAGCGTTGACAGTAGCTCCTACGAGCAGTACTTC.

This sequence joins TRBV7-6 and TRBJ2-1, with a possible D match to TRBD2 (5 bases). The CDR3 is 15 residues long. V dropped 4 bases and J dropped 4 bases, with 14 bases sitting between them. CDR1 SGHVS and CDR2 FNYEAQ come from the germline V gene. The DNA for the CDR3 is TGTGCCAGCAGCTCCGGTCTAGCCTTTTACAATGAGCAGTTCTTC. It yields the protein CASSSGLAFYNEQFF.

The chain is built from TRBV19 and TRBJ1-1; D is possibly TRBD1 (6 bases). Per the germline V gene, CDR1 is LNHDA and CDR2 is SQIVND (reference sequence). CDR3 length equals 12 residues. V was cut by 5 bases and J by 7 bases, with 11 bases left in between. Here the CDR3 reads CASSGGLGEAFF. For the CDR3, the DNA is TGTGCCAGTAGTGGGGGCTTGGGTGAAGCTTTCTTT.

CDR3 sequence reads: CSVRYGAYEQYF. CDR3 coding DNA: TGCAGCGTTCGCTACGGGGCCTACGAGCAGTACTTC. The chain links TRBV29-1 to TRBJ2-7; D is possibly TRBD2 (5 bases). V was shortened by 5 bases and J by 2 bases, with 10 bases between the two germline ends. This CDR3 has 12 residues. CDR1 is SQVTM, CDR2 ANQGSEA, per germline.

The rearrangement uses TRBV5-4 and TRBJ2-7; TRBD2 aligns across 12 bases. The CDR3 covers 15 residues. The V gene's germline CDR1 is SGHNT and CDR2 YYREEE (reference sequence). V was clipped by 0 bases and J by 3 bases; unmatched bases: 1. This chain's CDR3 is CASSLGTSGIYEQYF. The CDR3, as DNA: TGTGCCAGCAGCTTGGGGACTAGCGGGATCTACGAGCAGTACTTC.

The V gene is TRBV9, the J gene TRBJ1-2, with D possibly being TRBD1 (6 bases). Germline assignment: CDR1 SGDLS and CDR2 YYNGEE. The CDR3 has 17 residues. Trimming took off 0 bases at V and 4 bases at J, with 19 bases between the two ends. The CDR3 coding sequence is TGTGCCAGCAGCGTAGCTGGTGGGGGGGGCTCACCCTATGGCTACACCTTC. Its translation is CASSVAGGGGSPYGYTF. Complete variable domain (other parts from reference TRBV9 and TRBJ1-2): DSGVTQTPKHLITATGQRVTLRCSPRSGDLSVYWYQQSLDQGLQFLIQYYNGEERAKGNILERFSAQQFPDLHSELNLSSLELGDSALYFCASSVAGGGGSPYGYTFGSGTRLTVV.